This TCR beta chain originates from a study of blood T cell repertoires in COVID-19. The wider study: Specimens from acute and convalescent COVID-19 originated in the United States, Italy and Spain. In each case, the material was cDNA or gDNA derived from T cells, B-cell-depleted T cells, or PBMCs.

In the authors' workflow: Amplifying reference gene primers gave estimates of nucleated cell counts. The method was immunoSEQ multiplex PCR; TCRdb's version includes in-frame clones alone and lacks a portion of them. That table furnishes V, J and clone size, whereas the DNA furnished D and trimming. The data show more than 150,000 clones, with about four fifths seen just once and around 12% held by the top ten. Seattle enrolled patients during active infection and tracked them longitudinally. V gave up 0 bases and J gave up 2 bases; unmatched junction bases: 7. The CDR3 has 17 residues. The germline CDR1 and CDR2 sequences are LNHDA and SQIVND (reference sequence).

The genes are TRBV19 and TRBJ2-1; 7 bases match TRBD2. The sequencing sample was made of peripheral blood. The origin of this receptor is a woman older than 75 with COVID-19, enrolled during active disease. The DNA of the CDR3 is TGTGCCAGTAGTATAGATGCGGCTAGCGGACCCTACAATGAGCAGTTCTTC. Protein product: CASSIDAASGPYNEQFF.